The 5 T cell receptor beta chains below come from one sample, sequenced in a study of blood T cells in healthy people across ages. Then a second PCR, running about 7 to 11 cycles, was carried out with a sample-barcoded 5' primer and a J-beta primer mix. TCRdb reprocessed the 5' RACE reads with MiXCR, giving one entry per CDR3 protein. The sample shows about 750,000 distinct CDR3 sequences, roughly 50% of them seen only once. Sequencing was done on a sample of blood. The receptor set was obtained from a man aged 80 or over in good health.

The sample holds a few counts of this clonotype. J is TRBJ1-2 and V is TRBV20-1; the match to TRBD1 covers 7 bases. CDR1 is DFQATT and CDR2 is SNEGSKA in the germline V gene (reference sequence). This CDR3 region has 13 residues. J lost 3 bases, V lost 5 bases, and 6 bases had no gene match. The CDR3 protein is CSAQTGTDYGYTF. The CDR3 DNA reads as TGCAGTGCTCAAACCGGGACAGACTATGGCTACACCTTC.

The genes are TRBV5-1 and TRBJ2-5; 7 bases are a match to TRBD2. CDR1 and CDR2 from the germline V gene are SGHRS and YFSETQ. Trimming cost V 3 bases and J 11 bases; bases outside gene matches: 16. The CDR3 is made up of 15 amino acids. The CDR3 coding sequence is TGCGCCAGCAGCTCCGGGGAATCGGGAGGCAATGAGCAGTACTTC. Protein: CASSSGESGGNEQYF.

The sample holds a few counts of this clonotype. The chain is built from TRBV20-1 and TRBJ1-1, with D maybe TRBD1 (5 bases). CDR3 length: 14 residues. V lost 3 bases to trimming and J lost 0 bases, with 11 bases between them. Germline assignment: CDR1 DFQATT and CDR2 SNEGSKA (reference sequence). CDR3 sequence (DNA): TGCAGTGCTAGTGGGGGTTCAGTGAACACTGAAGCTTTCTTT. Amino acids: CSASGGSVNTEAFF.

This chain joins TRBV6-5 and TRBJ2-1; 9 positions agree with TRBD2. The CDR3 loop spans 17 amino acids. Germline CDR1 and CDR2: MNHEY and SVGAGI. J was trimmed by 5 bases and V by 2 bases; bases with no gene match: 10. CDR3: CASSYDRPSGGNNEQFF. The CDR3 DNA follows: TGTGCCAGCAGTTACGATCGTCCCAGCGGGGGGAACAATGAGCAGTTCTTC.

Here the CDR3 DNA reads TGTGCCAGCAGCCCTACGACTAGCGGGCCTTACAATGAGCAGTTCTTC. Protein product: CASSPTTSGPYNEQFF. This chain uses TRBV11-3 with TRBJ2-1; 10 bases are a match to TRBD2. The V gene end was trimmed by 5 bases and the J gene end by 4 bases; junction bases not matched to a gene: 8. CDR1 and CDR2 from the germline V gene are SGHNT and YENEEA. There are 16 residues in the CDR3.